The source of this T cell receptor beta chain is a study of blood T cell repertoires in COVID-19 (dated by TCRdb to the early 2020s). Background on the whole study: The collaborator samples originated in the United States, Italy and Spain and spanned the acute and convalescent phases of COVID-19. The material from the prospective study consisted of cDNA or gDNA derived from T cells, B-cell-depleted T cells, or PBMCs. Subjects who had been exposed to COVID-19, were actively infected with it, or had recovered from it provided the deeply sampled blood TCRbeta repertoires that made up the dataset. The repertoires were released in a freely available public database intended as a resource for research on the immune response to SARS-CoV-2. Samples were obtained from the ongoing ImmuneRACE study (first 160 participants) and from over 1,000 subjects provided by 6 global collaborators. Nearly every sample came with metadata listing a de-identified subject ID, COVID-19 status, age in years and sex. Where available, HLA class I and class II types were taken from metadata supplied by the sample provider and were not determined by assay-based typing.

Participants in the prospective study were enrolled through a virtual design, were aged roughly 18 to 100 years, and lived in approximately 25 United States geographic areas. In the prospective study, participants were assigned to cohorts based on the clinical history participants reported in a screening survey and a study questionnaire. For ImmuneRACE Cohort 3, a participant was defined as recovered based on two consecutive negative NP/OP PCR tests, clearance by a healthcare professional, or resolution of symptoms. Mobile phlebotomists in the prospective study collected whole blood, serum and a nasopharyngeal or oropharyngeal swab from every participant. Additional blood draws and questionnaires over a roughly two-month period could optionally be provided by prospective study participants. Prospective study blood samples were shipped either frozen or at room temperature before DNA extraction.

Study-wide findings and limitations: Clinical and demographic metadata were provided uncurated, with the amount varying by source and participant.

The immunoSEQ Assay, a bias-controlled multiplex PCR, was used to amplify TCRbeta CDR3 regions from genomic DNA. Per the original workflow: Nucleated cell counts per sample were estimated from amplification of reference gene primers within the assay. To quantify the absolute abundance of each unique TCRbeta CDR3 rearrangement, sequence reads were collapsed and filtered. For each sample, productive Simpson clonality was calculated by taking the square root of Simpson's diversity index across productive rearrangements. Held by TCRdb, this immuneACCESS table contains in-frame sequences only and omits some clones. Under half of the omission traces to an unresolved V gene where checked; the cause of the rest is unknown. The V and J calls and clone size come from that table; D and trimming were worked out from the DNA. In this sample the table shows about 320,000 clones, around nine tenths of which occur a single time. 4% to 6% of the sample is in the top ten clones.

In the case of this clone: This receptor's antigen is unknown. No much larger clone is present one base from it, and per-base qualities are unavailable.

The CDR3 contains 16 residues, cysteine and phenylalanine counted. Only the CDR3 region is kept as DNA, spanning 48 bases read in frame from base 1. At the junction V is shortened by 2 bases and J by 4 bases; bases outside the gene matches: 7. The germline V gene (reference sequence) provides CDR1 WNHNN and CDR2 SYGVQD. The material sequenced was PBMCs or T cells enriched from blood (not recorded which). The TCR was taken from a man between 60 and 75 years old who had recovered from COVID-19. Recombination connected TRBV10-1 to TRBJ2-3, with TRBD2 matching 9 junction bases. In nucleotides, the sequence is TGCGCCAGCAGTGAGAGCGGTAGCGGGAGTGCAGATACGCAGTATTTT. Its translation reads: CASSESGSGSADTQYF.